This T cell receptor (beta chain) stems from a study of cytomegalovirus exposure and HLA in healthy donors. At the level of the study: A subsequent analysis reported that the 95 to 150 validation repertoires were produced on the same platform that had also been used for the approximately 700 first-cohort repertoires.

Trimming at V came to 2 bases and at J to 2 bases, leaving 1 base not matched to a gene. The CDR3 runs 14 residues. Germline CDR1 and CDR2: MNHEY and SVGAGI. Repertoires were generated with immunoSEQ multiplex PCR, while TCRdb's copy carries only in-frame clones and drops some. The table lists some 150,000 clones, more than 75% of them singletons, with approximately 3.1% in the top ten. Sequences were obtained from PBMCs. The sequence was obtained from a man aged 18 to 30 in good health and CMV-seronegative. The rearrangement joins TRBV6-5 to TRBJ2-7, with 9 nucleotides matching TRBD2. The CDR3 nucleotides read TGTGCCAGCAGTTACGCGGGAGGGCCCTACGAGCAGTACTTC. Encoded protein: CASSYAGGPYEQYF.